A single sample gave rise to the 26 T cell receptor beta chains below, sequenced in a study of blood T cell repertoires in COVID-19. Measured with immunoSEQ multiplex PCR; TCRdb has only the in-frame clones, and not every one. The table lists approximately 45,000 clones, about 88% of them singletons. The sequencing sample was made of peripheral blood. These receptors were taken from a human donor in a cohort sampled during active COVID-19.

This chain uses TRBV18 with TRBJ1-2, with TRBD1 identical over 11 bases. The junction had 5 bases not matched to a gene; V was cut back by 6 bases and J by 8 bases. There are 13 residues in the CDR3. CDR1 is KGHSH, CDR2 LQKENI, per germline. The CDR3 spells CASSPDRGLGYTF. CDR3 bases: TGTGCCAGCTCCCCGGACAGGGGGCTAGGCTACACCTTC.

The rearrangement links TRBV9 to TRBJ2-1, with 9 bases lining up with TRBD2. The CDR3 consists of 16 residues. Germline values: CDR1 SGDLS, CDR2 YYNGEE. Trimming removed 0 bases from V and 7 bases from J; junction bases left unmatched: 8. This CDR3 reads CASSVVASGALNEQFF. CDR3 in DNA: TGTGCCAGCAGCGTAGTGGCTAGCGGGGCCTTGAATGAGCAGTTCTTC.

This chain connects TRBV27 to TRBJ2-7; TRBD1 matches at 9 bases. Germline V CDR1 and CDR2: MNHEY, SMNVEV (reference sequence). V trimming: 6 bases; J trimming: 6 bases; junction bases outside the gene matches: 6. This CDR3 spans 13 amino acids. This chain's CDR3 is CASRGTGRSEQYF. The DNA of the CDR3 is TGTGCCAGCAGGGGGACAGGGCGGTCCGAGCAGTACTTC.

This clone was observed once. The sample carries other DNA sequences with the same CDR3. The chain employs TRBV7-3 and TRBJ2-6; D is perhaps TRBD2 (6 bases). The CDR3 spans 17 residues. Germline CDR1 SGHTA, CDR2 FQGTGA. Trimming removed 5 bases at V and 0 bases at J, with 14 bases between. The DNA of the CDR3 is TGTGCCAGCAGCCCCACCGGGGGTGACTCTGGGGCCAACGTCCTGACTTTC. It yields the protein CASSPTGGDSGANVLTF. Complete variable domain (other parts from reference TRBV7-3 and TRBJ2-6): GAGVSQTPSNKVTEKGKYVELRCDPISGHTALYWYRQSLGQGPEFLIYFQGTGAADDSGLPNDRFFAVRPEGSVSTLKIQRTERGDSAVYLCASSPTGGDSGANVLTFGAGSRLTVL.

This chain uses TRBV7-6 with TRBJ2-5; TRBD2 agrees at 9 bases. This CDR3 is built from 15 residues. The J segment lost 1 base and the V segment lost 5 bases, leaving 5 bases of the junction unmatched. The germline V gene encodes CDR1 SGHVS and CDR2 FNYEAQ. The CDR3 DNA reads as TGTGCCAGCAGCGTTTTAGCGGGGGCCCAAGAGACCCAGTACTTC. It yields the protein CASSVLAGAQETQYF.

This clone was found once. The chain couples TRBV9 to TRBJ2-7; 8 nucleotides line up with TRBD1. The trim removed 4 bases at V and 0 bases at J, leaving 6 bases unmatched. This CDR3 spans 15 amino acids. CDR1 is SGDLS and CDR2 is YYNGEE in the germline V gene. The CDR3 is CASSIRTGSSYEQYF. The CDR3 DNA reads as TGTGCCAGCAGCATCCGGACAGGGAGCTCCTACGAGCAGTACTTC.

The chain employs TRBV4-1 and TRBJ1-1; no reliable D call. Trimming took off 0 bases at V and 0 bases at J, with 14 bases between the two ends. The CDR3 sequence is 17 residues long. The germline V gene has CDR1 MGHRA and CDR2 YSYEKL. CDR3 in DNA: TGCGCCAGCAGCCAAGATTTTTCGGGAGCGATGAACACTGAAGCTTTCTTT. Translated: CASSQDFSGAMNTEAFF.

V usage is TRBV6-5 and J usage is TRBJ1-1; 8 bases map to TRBD1. The CDR3 totals 13 residues. Germline V gives CDR1 MNHEY, CDR2 SVGAGI. The J segment lost 7 bases and the V segment lost 7 bases, leaving 8 bases of the junction unmatched. CDR3 sequence: CASTYLQGGEAFF. In nucleotides, the CDR3 is TGTGCCAGCACATACCTACAGGGGGGTGAAGCTTTCTTT.

This chain links TRBV9 with TRBJ2-3, with TRBD1 matching over 7 bases. V shed 3 bases, J shed 1 base, and the junction held 11 bases outside the gene matches. The CDR3 consists of 17 residues. Germline V gene lookup returns CDR1 SGDLS and CDR2 YYNGEE. The CDR3 sequence is CASSDTGAIRGTDTQYF. The CDR3 nucleotides read TGTGCCAGCAGCGATACAGGGGCCATCCGGGGCACAGATACGCAGTATTTT. Supplemented by reference TRBV9 and TRBJ2-3, the full variable domain reads DSGVTQTPKHLITATGQRVTLRCSPRSGDLSVYWYQQSLDQGLQFLIQYYNGEERAKGNILERFSAQQFPDLHSELNLSSLELGDSALYFCASSDTGAIRGTDTQYFGPGTRLTVL.

The V call is TRBV19, the J call TRBJ2-1; the match to TRBD1 covers 9 bases. Germline CDR1 LNHDA, CDR2 SQIVND (reference sequence). V was clipped by 6 bases and J by 8 bases; unmatched bases: 11. The CDR3 extends over 15 amino acids. DNA of the CDR3: TGTGCCAGTAGGAGTTCCTCGGACAGGGGCCATGAGCAGTTCTTC. The encoded protein is CASRSSSDRGHEQFF.

This chain connects TRBV2 to TRBJ2-3; perhaps TRBD2 as D (6 bases). The CDR3 contains 15 residues. Per the germline V gene, CDR1 is SNHLY and CDR2 is FYNNEI. The V end lost 3 bases, the J end lost 3 bases, and 13 bases lay between the germline ends. CDR3 bases: TGTGCCAGCAGTGAGCGGGGTATGGGGACAGATACGCAGTATTTT. The encoded protein is CASSERGMGTDTQYF.

The rearrangement links TRBV3-1 (or the pseudogene TRBV3-2) to TRBJ1-6, with no clear D. Germline CDR1 reads LGHDT; CDR2 reads YNNKEL (reference sequence). V lost 3 bases to trimming and J lost 5 bases, with 17 bases between them. The CDR3 covers 17 residues. This CDR3 reads CASSHDGGASNNSPLHF. For the CDR3, the DNA is TGTGCCAGCAGCCACGACGGAGGAGCTTCTAATAATTCACCCCTCCACTTT.

The rearrangement links TRBV10-2 to TRBJ2-1, with 10 bases lining up with TRBD2. J was trimmed by 7 bases and V by 5 bases; bases with no gene match: 5. CDR1 is WSHSY, CDR2 SAAADI, per germline. The CDR3 is made up of 14 amino acids. CDR3 sequence reads: CASSLAGEGNEQFF. CDR3 coding DNA: TGCGCCAGCAGTCTAGCGGGGGAAGGGAATGAGCAGTTCTTC.

This chain links TRBV30 with TRBJ2-7, with D tentatively TRBD2 (6 bases). V dropped 3 bases and J dropped 0 bases, with 15 bases sitting between them. CDR3 length: 15 amino acids. In germline, CDR1 is GTSNPN, CDR2 SVGIG (reference sequence). The CDR3 nucleotides read TGTGCCTGGAGCCCCCTCGGCGGGGCCTCCTACGAGCAGTACTTC. This gives the protein CAWSPLGGASYEQYF.

The genes are TRBV4-1 and TRBJ1-2; no clear D gene. The CDR3 sequence is 15 residues long. Germline lookup yields CDR1 MGHRA and CDR2 YSYEKL. V was cut by 0 bases and J by 3 bases, with 11 bases left in between. CDR3 in DNA: TGCGCCAGCAGCCAAGATTTGGCATCTCACTATGGCTACACCTTC. It is translated as CASSQDLASHYGYTF.

The J gene is TRBJ1-1, the V gene TRBV5-6; weak D call: TRBD1 (6 bases). The CDR3 loop spans 12 amino acids. Germline CDR1 is SGHDT and CDR2 is YYEEEE. Trimming removed 4 bases at V and 10 bases at J, with 14 bases between. The CDR3 loop reads CASSPGQRGAFF. The CDR3 DNA sequence: TGTGCCAGCAGCCCCGGACAGAGGGGAGCTTTCTTT.

A few counts support this clone. This chain joins TRBV30 and TRBJ2-7; D is unresolved. CDR3 length: 12 amino acids. The V end lost 2 bases, the J end lost 3 bases, and 8 bases lay between the germline ends. Germline CDR1 is GTSNPN and CDR2 is SVGIG (reference sequence). This CDR3 is CAWSLESYEQYF. The CDR3 DNA follows: TGTGCCTGGAGTCTGGAGAGCTACGAGCAGTACTTC.

This clone has a handful of counts. The chain links TRBV5-1 to TRBJ2-2; 8 nucleotides match TRBD2. The V segment lost 0 bases and the J segment 5 bases; nucleotides outside the gene matches: 3. Germline V gene sequence: CDR1 SGHRS, CDR2 YFSETQ. The CDR3 length is 15 residues. The CDR3 sequence: CASSLATGGTGELFF. The CDR3 nucleotides are TGCGCCAGCAGCTTGGCTACGGGAGGGACCGGGGAGCTGTTTTTT.

This chain joins TRBV4-2 and TRBJ2-5; a possible D gene is TRBD2 (5 bases). Between the trimmed V and J ends, which lost 6 bases and 1 base, there was a span of 15 bases. The CDR3 covers 15 residues. CDR1 LGHNA and CDR2 YNFKEQ come from the germline V gene. DNA of the CDR3: TGTGCCAGCAGTCAGGACTGGCCGATCCAAGAGACCCAGTACTTC. It yields the protein CASSQDWPIQETQYF.

The V gene is TRBV7-2, the J gene TRBJ1-2; 9 positions agree with TRBD1. Trimming removed 1 base from V and 4 bases from J; junction bases left unmatched: 7. The germline V gene encodes CDR1 SGHTA and CDR2 FQGNSA. This CDR3 contains 16 residues. For the CDR3, the DNA is TGTGCCAGCAGCTTAGTCGGGACAGGGAGTATCTATGGCTACACCTTC. This encodes CASSLVGTGSIYGYTF.

V is TRBV5-6 and J is TRBJ2-7; D unclear. Germline CDR1 and CDR2: SGHDT and YYEEEE. Trimming pared 0 bases from V and 2 bases from J, leaving 6 bases between. This CDR3 comprises 13 residues. The CDR3 DNA is TGTGCCAGCAGCTTGGCGGTTACCTACGAGCAGTACTTC. It is translated as CASSLAVTYEQYF.

The genes are TRBV13 and TRBJ1-5; TRBD1 might be the D (6 bases). The CDR3 extends over 14 amino acids. V was trimmed by 7 bases and J by 5 bases, leaving 15 bases between them. CDR1 PRHDT and CDR2 FYEKMQ come from the germline V gene (reference sequence). DNA of the CDR3: TGTGCCAGCACCCTAGGAGGGGGTGATCAGCCCCAGCATTTT. Protein: CASTLGGGDQPQHF.

A single count supports this clone. The junction differs from germline at one of its ends, possibly a read error. The chain joins TRBV6-5 to TRBJ1-6, with a possible D match to TRBD1 (5 bases). There are 15 residues in the CDR3. Germline V gene lookup returns CDR1 MNHEY and CDR2 SVGAGI. CDR3 protein: CASIQLWQGNFPLHF. The CDR3 nucleotides are TGTGCGAGCATTCAACTGTGGCAGGGTAACTTTCCCCTCCACTTT.

A few counts support this clone. The V call is TRBV27, the J call TRBJ2-1; tentative D call: TRBD2 (6 bases). CDR1 and CDR2 from the germline V gene are MNHEY and SMNVEV (reference sequence). V was pared by 2 bases and J by 7 bases, with 9 bases between. The CDR3 extends over 13 amino acids. This CDR3 is CASSLPGGNEQFF. For the CDR3, the DNA is TGTGCCAGCAGTTTACCAGGAGGGAATGAGCAGTTCTTC.

The chain links TRBV4-1 to TRBJ2-1; D is possibly TRBD2 (6 bases). V lost 1 base, J lost 4 bases, and 8 bases lay in between. The CDR3 loop spans 14 amino acids. Germline CDR1 reads MGHRA; CDR2 reads YSYEKL. This chain's CDR3 is CASSQGDFYNEQFF. In DNA, the CDR3 is TGCGCCAGCAGCCAAGGGGACTTTTACAATGAGCAGTTCTTC.

The gene calls are TRBV9 and TRBJ1-2, with unresolved D. From germline, CDR1 is SGDLS and CDR2 YYNGEE. The CDR3 extends over 12 amino acids. V lost 4 bases to trimming and J lost 9 bases, with 13 bases between them. The CDR3 spells CASSNDIWRYTF. The DNA of the CDR3 is TGTGCCAGCAGCAACGACATTTGGCGCTACACCTTC.